The 7 T cell receptor beta chains given below trace back to one sample, sequenced in a study of graft-versus-host responses after intestinal transplantation. Profiled with immunoSEQ multiplex PCR; TCRdb holds only in-frame clones, not every one. The data contain roughly 92,000 clones, roughly 90% of them singletons. Their antigens are not known. The specimen comprised unstimulated CD4+ T cells sorted from spleen or lymph node cells, sampled before intestinal transplant. These receptors all stem from a human donor who received an intestinal transplant.

CDR3 sequence (DNA): TGCGCCAGCAGCCGAGTCCCGGGACAGGGTCCCCGCACTGAAGCTTTCTTT. This encodes CASSRVPGQGPRTEAFF. The V call is TRBV5-1, the J call TRBJ1-1, with TRBD1 identical over 9 bases. This CDR3 has 17 residues. Losses at the gene ends were 4 bases for V and 4 bases for J; bases not matched to a gene: 14. The germline V gene encodes CDR1 SGHRS and CDR2 YFSETQ.

The J gene is TRBJ2-1, the V gene TRBV9; 11 bases fit TRBD1. The CDR3 runs 16 residues. Germline V lookup: CDR1 SGDLS, CDR2 YYNGEE. V gave up 4 bases and J gave up 7 bases; unmatched junction bases: 10. CDR3 coding DNA: TGTGCCAGCAGCCCCCATAAGGGACAGGGGGGGAATGAGCAGTTCTTC. It is translated as CASSPHKGQGGNEQFF. Combining the CDR3 with reference TRBV9 and TRBJ2-1 gives the whole variable domain DSGVTQTPKHLITATGQRVTLRCSPRSGDLSVYWYQQSLDQGLQFLIQYYNGEERAKGNILERFSAQQFPDLHSELNLSSLELGDSALYFCASSPHKGQGGNEQFFGPGTRLTVL.

The chain employs TRBV19 and TRBJ1-2; perhaps TRBD1 as D (6 bases). In germline, CDR1 is LNHDA, CDR2 SQIVND (reference sequence). CDR3 length: 20 residues. Deletions cut 1 base from V and 4 bases from J, with 28 bases between. CDR3 in amino acids: CASSIGAGVLLPGGPYGYTF. CDR3 bases: TGTGCCAGTAGTATAGGGGCAGGGGTTCTTCTTCCGGGGGGACCCTATGGCTACACCTTC. Filled out from reference TRBV19 and TRBJ1-2, the complete variable domain reads DGGITQSPKYLFRKEGQNVTLSCEQNLNHDAMYWYRQDPGQGLRLIYYSQIVNDFQKGDIAEGYSVSREKKESFPLTVTSAQKNPTAFYLCASSIGAGVLLPGGPYGYTFGSGTRLTVV.

This chain uses TRBV5-6 with TRBJ2-3, with TRBD2 identical over 11 bases. The V gene end was trimmed by 2 bases and the J gene end by 0 bases; junction bases not matched to a gene: 5. The germline CDR1 and CDR2 sequences are SGHDT and YYEEEE. The CDR3 length is 17 residues. CDR3 bases: TGTGCCAGCAGCTTACTAGCGGGGGTCGCTAGCACAGATACGCAGTATTTT. It specifies CASSLLAGVASTDTQYF.

The chain is built from TRBV11-3 and TRBJ2-7; TRBD2 matches at 7 bases. V was clipped by 5 bases and J by 5 bases; unmatched bases: 12. Germline V lookup: CDR1 SGHNT, CDR2 YENEEA. This CDR3 has 15 residues. The chain's CDR3 is CASSPGGRVGDEQYF. The CDR3 DNA sequence: TGTGCCAGCAGCCCCGGAGGGAGGGTAGGGGACGAGCAGTACTTC.

This clone was seen once. The chain has TRBV9 and TRBJ1-1; D might be TRBD1 (5 bases). The CDR3 consists of 15 residues. CDR1 and CDR2 from the germline V gene are SGDLS and YYNGEE. V lost 0 bases and J 3 bases, leaving 12 bases between the germline ends. Here the CDR3 reads CASSVVRVGDTEAFF. The CDR3 nucleotides are TGTGCCAGCAGCGTAGTCAGGGTTGGCGACACTGAAGCTTTCTTT.

V is TRBV7-9 and J is TRBJ1-2; D call uncertain. CDR1 is SEHNR, CDR2 FQNEAQ, per germline (reference sequence). CDR3 length: 11 amino acids. V lost 5 bases to trimming and J lost 8 bases, with 9 bases between them. The chain's CDR3 is CASSPDSGYTF. CDR3 nucleotides: TGTGCCAGCAGCCCCGATAGCGGCTACACCTTC.